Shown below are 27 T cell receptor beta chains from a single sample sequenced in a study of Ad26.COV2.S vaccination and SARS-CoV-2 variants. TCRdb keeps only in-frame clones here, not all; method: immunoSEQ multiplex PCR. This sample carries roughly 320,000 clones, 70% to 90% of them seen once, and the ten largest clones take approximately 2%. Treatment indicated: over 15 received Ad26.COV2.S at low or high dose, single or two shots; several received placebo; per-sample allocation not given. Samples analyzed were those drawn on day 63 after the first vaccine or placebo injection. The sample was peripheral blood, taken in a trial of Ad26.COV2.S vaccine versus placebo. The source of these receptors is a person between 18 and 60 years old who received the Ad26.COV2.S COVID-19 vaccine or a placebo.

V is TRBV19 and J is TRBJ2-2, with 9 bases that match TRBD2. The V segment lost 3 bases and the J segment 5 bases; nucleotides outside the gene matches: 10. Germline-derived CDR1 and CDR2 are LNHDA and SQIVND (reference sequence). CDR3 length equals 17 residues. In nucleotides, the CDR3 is TGTGCCAGTAGTATCGTGGCGGGGGGGCCTGAGACCGGGGAGCTGTTTTTT. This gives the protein CASSIVAGGPETGELFF.

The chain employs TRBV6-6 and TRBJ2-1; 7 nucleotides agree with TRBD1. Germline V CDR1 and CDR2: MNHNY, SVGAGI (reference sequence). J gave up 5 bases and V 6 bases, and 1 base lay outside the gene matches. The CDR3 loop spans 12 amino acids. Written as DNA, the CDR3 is TGTGCCAGCAGGGACAGGAACAATGAGCAGTTCTTC. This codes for CASRDRNNEQFF.

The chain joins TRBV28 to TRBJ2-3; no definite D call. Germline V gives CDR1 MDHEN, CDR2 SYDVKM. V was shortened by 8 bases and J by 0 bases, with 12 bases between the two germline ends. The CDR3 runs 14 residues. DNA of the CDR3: TGTGCCAGCCTAAGGCCCCCCAGCACAGATACGCAGTATTTT. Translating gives CASLRPPSTDTQYF.

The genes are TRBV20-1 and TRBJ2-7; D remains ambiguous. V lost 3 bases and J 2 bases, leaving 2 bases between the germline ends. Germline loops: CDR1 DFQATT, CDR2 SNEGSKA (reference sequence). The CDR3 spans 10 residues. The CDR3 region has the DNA TGCAGTGCTAGGCCCTACGAGCAGTACTTC. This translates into CSARPYEQYF.

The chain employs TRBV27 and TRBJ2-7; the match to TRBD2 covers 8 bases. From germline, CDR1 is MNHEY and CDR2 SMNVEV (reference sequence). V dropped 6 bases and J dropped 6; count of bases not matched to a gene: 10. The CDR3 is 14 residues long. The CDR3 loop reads CASSGLAARAEQYF. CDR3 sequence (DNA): TGTGCCAGCAGCGGACTAGCAGCCAGGGCCGAGCAGTACTTC.

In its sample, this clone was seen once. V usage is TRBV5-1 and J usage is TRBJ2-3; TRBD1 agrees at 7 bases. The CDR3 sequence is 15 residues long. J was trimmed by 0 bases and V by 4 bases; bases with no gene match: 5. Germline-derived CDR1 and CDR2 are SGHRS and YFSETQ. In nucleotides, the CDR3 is TGCGCCAGCAGCACGGGACAGCCTAGCACAGATACGCAGTATTTT. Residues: CASSTGQPSTDTQYF.

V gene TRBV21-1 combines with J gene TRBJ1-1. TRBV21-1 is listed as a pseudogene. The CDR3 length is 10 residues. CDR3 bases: TGTGCCAGCAGCTTAACTGAAGCTTTCTTT. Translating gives CASSLTEAFF.

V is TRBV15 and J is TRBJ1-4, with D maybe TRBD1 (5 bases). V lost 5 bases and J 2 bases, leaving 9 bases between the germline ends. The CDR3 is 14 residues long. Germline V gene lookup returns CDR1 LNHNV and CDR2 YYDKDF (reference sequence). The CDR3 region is CATSPGLTNEKLFF. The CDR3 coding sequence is TGTGCCACCAGCCCGGGACTGACTAATGAAAAACTGTTTTTT.

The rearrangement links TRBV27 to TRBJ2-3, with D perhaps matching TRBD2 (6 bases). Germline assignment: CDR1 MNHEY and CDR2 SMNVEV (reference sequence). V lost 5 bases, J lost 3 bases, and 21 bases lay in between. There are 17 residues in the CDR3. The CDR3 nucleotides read TGTGCCAGCAGTGCCGACCGGGACTCTCTAGGGACAGATACGCAGTATTTT. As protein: CASSADRDSLGTDTQYF.

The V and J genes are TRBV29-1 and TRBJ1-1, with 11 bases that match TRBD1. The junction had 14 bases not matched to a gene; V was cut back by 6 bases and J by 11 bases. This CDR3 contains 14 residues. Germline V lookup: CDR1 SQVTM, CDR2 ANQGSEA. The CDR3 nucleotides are TGCAGCGTAGGTCCTACCGGGACAGGGGGAGGTGCTTTCTTT. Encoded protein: CSVGPTGTGGGAFF.

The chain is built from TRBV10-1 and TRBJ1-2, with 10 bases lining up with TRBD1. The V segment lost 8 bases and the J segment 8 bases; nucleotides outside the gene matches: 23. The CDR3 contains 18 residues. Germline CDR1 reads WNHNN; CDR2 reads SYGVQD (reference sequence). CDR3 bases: TGCGCCAGCCGATCAGGGCGACAGGGGGCGACCACCTATTTGGGCTACACCTTC. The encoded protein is CASRSGRQGATTYLGYTF.

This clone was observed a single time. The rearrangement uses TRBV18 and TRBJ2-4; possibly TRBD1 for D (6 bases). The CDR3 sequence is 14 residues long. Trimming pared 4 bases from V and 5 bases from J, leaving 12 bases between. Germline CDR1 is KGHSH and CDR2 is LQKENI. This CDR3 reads CASSRGQIENIQYF. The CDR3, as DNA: TGTGCCAGCTCACGAGGACAGATCGAAAACATTCAGTACTTC.

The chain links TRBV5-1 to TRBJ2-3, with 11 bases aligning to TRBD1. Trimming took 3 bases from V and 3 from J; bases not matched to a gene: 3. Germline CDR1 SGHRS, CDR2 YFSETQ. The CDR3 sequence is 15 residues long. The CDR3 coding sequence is TGCGCCAGCAGCTACGGGACAGGGGGGACAGATACGCAGTATTTT. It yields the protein CASSYGTGGTDTQYF.

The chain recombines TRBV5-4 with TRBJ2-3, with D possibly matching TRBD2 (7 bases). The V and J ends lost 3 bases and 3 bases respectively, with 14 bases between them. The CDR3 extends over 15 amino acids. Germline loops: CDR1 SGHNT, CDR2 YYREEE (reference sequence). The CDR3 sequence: CASSWGGLGTDTQYF. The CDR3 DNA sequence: TGTGCCAGCAGCTGGGGGGGGCTGGGGACAGATACGCAGTATTTT. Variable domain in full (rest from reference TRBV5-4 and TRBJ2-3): ETGVTQSPTHLIKTRGQQVTLRCSSQSGHNTVSWYQQALGQGPQFIFQYYREEENGRGNFPPRFSGLQFPNYSSELNVNALELDDSALYLCASSWGGLGTDTQYFGPGTRLTVL.

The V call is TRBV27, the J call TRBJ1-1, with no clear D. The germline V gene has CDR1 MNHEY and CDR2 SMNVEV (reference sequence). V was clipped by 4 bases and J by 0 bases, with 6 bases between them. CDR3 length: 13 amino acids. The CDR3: CASSSRLNTEAFF. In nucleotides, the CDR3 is TGTGCCAGCAGTTCCAGGTTGAACACTGAAGCTTTCTTT.

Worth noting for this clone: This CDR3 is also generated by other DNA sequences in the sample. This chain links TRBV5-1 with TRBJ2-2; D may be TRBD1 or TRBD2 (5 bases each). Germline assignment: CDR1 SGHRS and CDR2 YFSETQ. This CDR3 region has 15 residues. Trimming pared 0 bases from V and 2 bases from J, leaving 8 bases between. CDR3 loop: CASSLAGLNTGELFF. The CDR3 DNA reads TGCGCCAGCAGCTTGGCGGGGCTCAACACCGGGGAGCTGTTTTTT.

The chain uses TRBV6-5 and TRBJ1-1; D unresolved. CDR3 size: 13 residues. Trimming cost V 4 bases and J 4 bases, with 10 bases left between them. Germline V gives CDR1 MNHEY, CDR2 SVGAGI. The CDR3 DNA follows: TGTGCCAGCAGTTGGGATGGTAGCACTGAAGCTTTCTTT. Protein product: CASSWDGSTEAFF.

The chain's CDR3 is CASRPGSTGELFF. The CDR3, as DNA: TGTGCCAGCAGACCAGGGAGCACCGGGGAGCTGTTTTTT. The chain recombines TRBV12-3 or TRBV12-4 with TRBJ2-2; D may be TRBD1 or TRBD2 (5 bases each). The CDR3 is made up of 13 amino acids. Trimming shortened V by 6 bases and J by 4 bases, and 9 bases separated the two germline ends.

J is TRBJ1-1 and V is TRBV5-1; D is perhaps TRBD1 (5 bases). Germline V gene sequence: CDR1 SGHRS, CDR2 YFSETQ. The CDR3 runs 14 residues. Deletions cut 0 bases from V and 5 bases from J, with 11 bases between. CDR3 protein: CASSLGGGWTEAFF. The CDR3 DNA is TGCGCCAGCAGCTTGGGTGGGGGTTGGACTGAAGCTTTCTTT.

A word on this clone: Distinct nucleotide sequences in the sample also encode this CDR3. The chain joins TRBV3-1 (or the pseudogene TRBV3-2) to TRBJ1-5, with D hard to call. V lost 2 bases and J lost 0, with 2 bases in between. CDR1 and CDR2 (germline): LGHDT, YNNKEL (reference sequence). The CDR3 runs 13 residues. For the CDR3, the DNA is TGTGCCAGCAGCCAACGTAGCAATCAGCCCCAGCATTTT. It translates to CASSQRSNQPQHF.

The CDR3 reads CASSLSVVRTRPGEKLFF. CDR3 nucleotides: TGTGCCAGCAGTTTATCGGTGGTCAGGACCCGACCGGGCGAAAAACTGTTTTTT. This chain uses TRBV28 with TRBJ1-4; D gene unclear. V lost 1 base to trimming and J lost 8 bases, with 23 bases between them. Germline V gene data show CDR1 as MDHEN and CDR2 as SYDVKM. The CDR3 is 18 residues long.

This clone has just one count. The CDR3 loop is CASSLGRSGGYNEQFF. The CDR3 bases are TGTGCCAGCAGCTTAGGTCGTAGCGGGGGTTACAATGAGCAGTTCTTC. The chain combines TRBV11-2 with TRBJ2-1, with 9 nucleotides matching TRBD2. The V gene's germline CDR1 is SGHAT and CDR2 FQNNGV. The CDR3 sequence is 16 residues long. V gave up 1 base and J gave up 4 bases; unmatched junction bases: 5.

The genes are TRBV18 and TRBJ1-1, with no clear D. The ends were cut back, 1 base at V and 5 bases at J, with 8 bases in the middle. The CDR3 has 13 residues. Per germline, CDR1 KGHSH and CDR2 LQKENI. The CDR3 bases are TGTGCCAGCTCACCACAGGATGGGACTGAAGCTTTCTTT. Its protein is CASSPQDGTEAFF. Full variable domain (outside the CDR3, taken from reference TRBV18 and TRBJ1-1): NAGVMQNPRHLVRRRGQEARLRCSPMKGHSHVYWYRQLPEEGLKFMVYLQKENIIDESGMPKERFSAEFPKEGPSILRIQQVVRGDSAAYFCASSPQDGTEAFFGQGTRLTVV.

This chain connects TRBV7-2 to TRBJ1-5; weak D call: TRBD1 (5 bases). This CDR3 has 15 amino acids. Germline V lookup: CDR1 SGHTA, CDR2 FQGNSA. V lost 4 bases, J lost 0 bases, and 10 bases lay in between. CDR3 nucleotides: TGTGCCAGCAGCTATTCAGACAGTAGCAATCAGCCCCAGCATTTT. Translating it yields CASSYSDSSNQPQHF.

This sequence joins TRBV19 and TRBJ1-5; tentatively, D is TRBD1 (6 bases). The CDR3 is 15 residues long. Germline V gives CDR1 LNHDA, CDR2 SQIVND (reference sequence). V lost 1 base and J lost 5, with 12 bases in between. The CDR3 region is CASSIGGAGDQPQHF. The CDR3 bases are TGTGCCAGTAGTATAGGGGGGGCCGGGGATCAGCCCCAGCATTTT.

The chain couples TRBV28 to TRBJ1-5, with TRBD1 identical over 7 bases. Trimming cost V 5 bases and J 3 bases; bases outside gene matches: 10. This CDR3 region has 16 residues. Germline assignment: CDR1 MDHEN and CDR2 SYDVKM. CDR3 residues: CASSLLGTVNNQPQHF. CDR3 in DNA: TGTGCCAGCAGTCTCCTCGGGACAGTCAACAATCAGCCCCAGCATTTT.

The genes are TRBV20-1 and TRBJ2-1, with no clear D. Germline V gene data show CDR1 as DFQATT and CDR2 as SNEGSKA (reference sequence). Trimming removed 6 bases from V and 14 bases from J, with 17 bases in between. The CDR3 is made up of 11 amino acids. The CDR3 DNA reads TGCAGTGCCCAAGCCGGGTTTAGGGAGTTCTTC. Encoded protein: CSAQAGFREFF.